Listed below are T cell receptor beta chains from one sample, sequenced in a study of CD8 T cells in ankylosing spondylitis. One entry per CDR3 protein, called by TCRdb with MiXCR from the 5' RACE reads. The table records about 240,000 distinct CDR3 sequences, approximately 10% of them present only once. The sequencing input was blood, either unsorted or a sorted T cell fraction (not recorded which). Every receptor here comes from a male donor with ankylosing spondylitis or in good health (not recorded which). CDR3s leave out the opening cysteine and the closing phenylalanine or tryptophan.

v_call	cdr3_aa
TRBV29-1	SVALISTDTQY
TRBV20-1	SAAQGLNQPQH
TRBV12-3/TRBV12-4	ASSPQLMRQGRNIQPQH
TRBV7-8	ASSPPRDRGIGWSYEQY
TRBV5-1	ASSSAFKTGYPSAF
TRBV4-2	ASSQDRGVFYTDTQY
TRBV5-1	ASSLGGGTGSQETQY
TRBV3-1	ASSPPGGTTEAF
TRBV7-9	ASSQRQGYEQY
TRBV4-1	ASSQRTGTGNTIY
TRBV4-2	ASSESGTGGISSGNTIY
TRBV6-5	ASSYTGPRFSPLH
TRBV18	ASSPLGATEAF
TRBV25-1	ASSEAYEQY
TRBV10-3	AISEPGTNNEQF
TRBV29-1	SVSTGTYEQY
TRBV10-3	AISGQGQETQY
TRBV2	ASEPLIYEQY
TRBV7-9	ASSLLTNSEAF
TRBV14	ASSQERGKGSTEAF
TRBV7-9	ASSLGGDSRETQY
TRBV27	ASRAGQGYYYEQY
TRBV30	AWSIRSTNEKLF
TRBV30	ASLLGLQAF
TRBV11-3	ASSPDRPREQY
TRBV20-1	SAGDRVATGELF
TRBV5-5	ASSWAGYDQPQH
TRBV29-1	SVTSGTGYEQY
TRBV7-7	ASSPENPDRHGGAQY
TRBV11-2	ASSHDRTGPGYT
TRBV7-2	ASSLWRGSSNYNERF
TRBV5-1	ASSLVGNDEKLF
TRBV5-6	ASSTGSADTQY
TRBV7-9	ASSFPGQGLLTEAF
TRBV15	ATSRDRQDGELF
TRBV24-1	ATSDRGLAADTQY
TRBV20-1	SARAGSSGPTYNEQF
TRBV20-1	SVPSGISYEQY
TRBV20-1	SARAPENTEAF
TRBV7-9	ASSLEGGTEQF
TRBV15	ATSRDRDFRNNEQF
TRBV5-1	ASLGDGPETQY
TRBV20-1	SARIPSGSNNEQF
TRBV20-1	SARVTVSGDTQY
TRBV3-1	ASSQGDRGFRQPQH
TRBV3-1	ASSQAGTSGDTQY